This passage covers 25 T cell receptor beta chains from one sample sequenced in a study of a mutant IDH1 vaccine in newly diagnosed glioma. Time point in this sample: week 5, during vaccination. A 20-mer mutant IDH1 peptide at 300 ug was injected subcutaneously with topical imiquimod. Antigens for these TCRs are unknown. Sequencing was performed with immunoSEQ multiplex PCR; in TCRdb, only in-frame clones are kept and a portion is missing. The repertoire holds 70,000 to 100,000 clones, roughly 91% seen once, with roughly 0.5% in the top ten. The sample was PBMCs, taken from a glioma patient whose treatment included an IDH1 peptide vaccine. These receptors were collected from a woman aged 45 to 65 with glioma.

This chain uses TRBV6-6 with TRBJ2-7, with TRBD2 matching over 14 bases. The CDR3 covers 15 residues. In germline, CDR1 is MNHNY, CDR2 SVGAGI (reference sequence). The V segment lost 5 bases and the J segment 5 bases; nucleotides outside the gene matches: 5. The CDR3 DNA reads TGTGCCAGCAGTACGGGACTAGCGGGAGTTAACGAGCAGTACTTC. Protein product: CASSTGLAGVNEQYF.

The chain links TRBV18 to TRBJ2-7; D might be TRBD2 (7 bases). This CDR3 has 15 residues. Deletions cut 0 bases from V and 4 bases from J, with 13 bases between. Germline lookup yields CDR1 KGHSH and CDR2 LQKENI. In DNA, the CDR3 is TGTGCCAGCTCACCACCGGGGAGGGGGTCATACGAGCAGTACTTC. Its protein is CASSPPGRGSYEQYF.

The genes are TRBV18 and TRBJ2-7, with TRBD2 identical over 11 bases. CDR3 size: 18 residues. Unmatched junction bases numbered 12, after V lost 5 bases and J lost 0 bases. Germline values: CDR1 KGHSH, CDR2 LQKENI. CDR3 DNA: TGTGCCAGCTCAGGACCGGGACTAGCGGCTAAGAGCTCCTACGAGCAGTACTTC. This translates into CASSGPGLAAKSSYEQYF.

The genes are TRBV7-9 and TRBJ1-1, with 8 positions matching TRBD1. J was trimmed by 4 bases and V by 5 bases; bases with no gene match: 6. The CDR3 extends over 14 amino acids. Germline V gene lookup returns CDR1 SEHNR and CDR2 FQNEAQ (reference sequence). The DNA of the CDR3 is TGTGCCAGCAGCCTCAGGACAGGGATCACTGAAGCTTTCTTT. Protein product: CASSLRTGITEAFF. The full variable domain, its missing parts supplied by reference TRBV7-9 and TRBJ1-1, is DTGVSQNPRHKITKRGQNVTFRCDPISEHNRLYWYRQTLGQGPEFLTYFQNEAQLEKSRLLSDRFSAERPKGSFSTLEIQRTEQGDSAMYLCASSLRTGITEAFFGQGTRLTVV.

The rearrangement links TRBV6-1 to TRBJ2-7, with TRBD2 matching over 7 bases. This CDR3 region has 15 residues. The germline gives CDR1 MNHNS, CDR2 SASEGT. Trimming removed 6 bases from V and 0 bases from J; junction bases left unmatched: 8. The CDR3 loop is CASRGGTGGSYEQYF. CDR3 DNA: TGTGCCAGCAGGGGGGGGACTGGAGGCTCCTACGAGCAGTACTTC.

V is TRBV7-9 and J is TRBJ2-2, with D possibly matching TRBD2 (5 bases). Per the germline V gene, CDR1 is SEHNR and CDR2 is FQNEAQ (reference sequence). Trimming stripped 8 bases from V and 1 base from J, with 17 bases between. The CDR3 covers 16 residues. CDR3 amino acids: CASLPWSGGNTGELFF. CDR3 DNA sequence: TGTGCCAGCCTGCCTTGGTCAGGAGGGAACACCGGGGAGCTGTTTTTT.

Written as DNA, the CDR3 is TGCGCCAGCAGCCATCCAGGGGGCAATCAGCCCCAGCATTTT. Amino acids: CASSHPGGNQPQHF. The rearrangement uses TRBV4-1 and TRBJ1-5, with D maybe TRBD1 (6 bases). The germline CDR1 and CDR2 sequences are MGHRA and YSYEKL. The CDR3 is 14 amino acids. V shed 3 bases and J shed 2 bases, with 8 bases lying between them.

Concerning this clone: A junction boundary mismatches the germline segment, possibly from a read error. This chain joins TRBV7-9 and TRBJ2-5; D gene unclear. The CDR3 totals 13 residues. Germline loops: CDR1 SEHNR, CDR2 FQNEAQ (reference sequence). CDR3 protein: CASTLGGKETQYF. CDR3 nucleotides: TGTGCCAGCACCTTAGGTGGGAAAGAGACCCAGTACTTC.

The chain recombines TRBV5-1 with TRBJ2-2; 8 nucleotides match TRBD1. Looked up from germline, CDR1 is SGHRS and CDR2 is YFSETQ. This CDR3 is 16 amino acids long. After removal of 0 bases from V and 3 bases from J, the junction contained 4 bases not matched to a gene. The CDR3 coding sequence is TGCGCCAGCAGCTTGGGTCAGGGGGCATACACCGGGGAGCTGTTTTTT. Encoded protein: CASSLGQGAYTGELFF.

The J gene is TRBJ2-7, the V gene TRBV5-6; 10 nucleotides match TRBD2. The junction had 4 bases not matched to a gene; V was cut back by 1 base and J by 12 bases. The germline gives CDR1 SGHDT, CDR2 YYEEEE. The CDR3 length is 12 residues. The CDR3, as DNA: TGTGCCAGCAGCTTGACTAGCGGGGAAACGTACTTC. It encodes CASSLTSGETYF. The whole variable domain, remainder taken from reference TRBV5-6 and TRBJ2-7, is DAGVTQSPTHLIKTRGQQVTLRCSPKSGHDTVSWYQQALGQGPQFIFQYYEEEERQRGNFPDRFSGHQFPNYSSELNVNALLLGDSALYLCASSLTSGETYFGPGTRLTVT.

The chain carries TRBV18 and TRBJ2-2; D may be TRBD1 or TRBD2 (5 bases each). CDR3 length: 13 residues. V was pared by 2 bases and J by 4 bases, with 5 bases between. Germline V gives CDR1 KGHSH, CDR2 LQKENI. The CDR3 region is CASSPGGTGELFF. The CDR3 DNA reads as TGTGCCAGCTCACCAGGGGGCACCGGGGAGCTGTTTTTT.

Details on this clone: Sequence at one end of the junction differs from germline and may be a read error. V is TRBV6-5 and J is TRBJ2-1; D is ambiguous. Germline values: CDR1 MNHEY, CDR2 SVGAGI. The CDR3 loop spans 14 amino acids. CDR3 sequence (DNA): TGTGCCAGCAGCTACTGGCTAGAGGACAATGAGCAGTTCTTC. This translates into CASSYWLEDNEQFF.

This rearrangement joins TRBV19 to TRBJ2-2; 11 bases line up with TRBD1. J gave up 3 bases and V 5 bases, and 8 bases lay outside the gene matches. Germline assignment: CDR1 LNHDA and CDR2 SQIVND (reference sequence). The CDR3 runs to 17 residues. The chain's CDR3 is CASSPGQGVVDTGELFF. CDR3 nucleotides: TGTGCCAGTAGTCCGGGACAGGGGGTTGTCGACACCGGGGAGCTGTTTTTT.

This clone was detected once. As DNA, the CDR3 is TGTGCCAGCAGCGTTACTAGCGGGAGTGGGGGCAATGAGCAGTTCTTC. As protein: CASSVTSGSGGNEQFF. The chain links TRBV9 to TRBJ2-1; 11 positions agree with TRBD2. Per germline, CDR1 SGDLS and CDR2 YYNGEE. The CDR3 length is 16 residues. The J segment lost 6 bases and the V segment lost 2 bases, leaving 7 bases of the junction unmatched.

CDR3 bases: TGTGCCAGCAGTGCACGGGGGGTAGGGAACACTGAAGCTTTCTTT. The encoded protein is CASSARGVGNTEAFF. The V and J genes are TRBV6-1 and TRBJ1-1; TRBD1 is a possible D gene (5 bases). This CDR3 contains 15 residues. Trimming removed 4 bases at V and 1 base at J, with 13 bases between. CDR1 is MNHNS and CDR2 is SASEGT in the germline V gene.

This clone was counted a single time. V gene TRBV6-5 combines with J gene TRBJ2-5, with 9 bases aligning to TRBD1. J gave up 4 bases and V 5 bases, and 2 bases lay outside the gene matches. CDR1 and CDR2 (germline): MNHEY, SVGAGI. The CDR3 is made up of 13 amino acids. The CDR3 DNA is TGTGCCAGCAGTACAGGGGGCCGAGAGACCCAGTACTTC. Protein: CASSTGGRETQYF.

The chain is built from TRBV27 and TRBJ2-7; 9 bases align to TRBD1. The CDR3 is 19 amino acids. Per the germline V gene, CDR1 is MNHEY and CDR2 is SMNVEV (reference sequence). J lost 3 bases, V lost 6 bases, and 21 bases had no gene match. CDR3 sequence: CASSPRDRVFSAMGYEQYF. CDR3 nucleotide sequence: TGTGCCAGCAGCCCTCGGGACAGGGTTTTCTCGGCTATGGGCTACGAGCAGTACTTC.

The chain joins TRBV5-1 to TRBJ2-3, with 9 bases matching TRBD2. Germline V gene sequence: CDR1 SGHRS, CDR2 YFSETQ. The V segment lost 4 bases and the J segment 2 bases; nucleotides outside the gene matches: 8. The CDR3 is made up of 16 amino acids. CDR3 amino acids: CASSHRLAVHTDTQYF. CDR3 nucleotide sequence: TGCGCCAGCAGCCACCGACTAGCGGTACACACAGATACGCAGTATTTT.

For this clone: An end of the junction does not agree with germline; a read error may underlie this. This chain uses TRBV2 with TRBJ1-2, with D unclear. The CDR3 runs to 11 residues. Germline assignment: CDR1 SNHLY and CDR2 FYNNEI. DNA for the CDR3: TGTGCCAGCAGTGCGGACGGAAGGCCTTCTTTC. Translated, it gives CASSADGRPSF.

J is TRBJ2-5 and V is TRBV2; D gene uncertain. The V and J ends lost 6 bases and 5 bases respectively, with 10 bases between them. Germline lookup yields CDR1 SNHLY and CDR2 FYNNEI. This CDR3 has 12 residues. This CDR3 is CASSVDAETQYF. The CDR3, as DNA: TGTGCCAGCAGCGTCGACGCGGAGACCCAGTACTTC.

This chain links TRBV6-5 with TRBJ1-3; 8 bases align to TRBD1. After removal of 2 bases from V and 4 bases from J, the junction contained 1 base not matched to a gene. Per the germline V gene, CDR1 is MNHEY and CDR2 is SVGAGI. The CDR3 covers 14 residues. CDR3 loop: CASSYDRGGNTIYF. The CDR3 nucleotides are TGTGCCAGCAGTTACGACAGGGGCGGAAACACCATATATTTT.

The chain uses TRBV30 and TRBJ2-5; weak D call: TRBD1 (5 bases). Germline CDR1 reads GTSNPN; CDR2 reads SVGIG (reference sequence). With 1 base removed from V and 5 bases from J, the gap between germline ends came to 11 bases. The CDR3 sequence is 13 residues long. The CDR3 reads CAWSGPGKETQYF. The CDR3 DNA follows: TGTGCCTGGAGTGGCCCAGGGAAGGAGACCCAGTACTTC.

The chain recombines TRBV23-1 with TRBJ2-7, with unresolved D. TRBV23-1 qualifies as an ORF whose function is uncertain. The CDR3 spans 11 residues. V was trimmed by 5 bases and J by 6 bases, leaving 8 bases between them. The chain's CDR3 is CASSSSLEQYF. DNA of the CDR3: TGCGCCAGCAGTTCGTCCCTCGAGCAGTACTTC.

CDR3 DNA sequence: TGCGCCAGCAGTACAGATCTTCCTTTCAATGAGCAGTTCTTC. It encodes CASSTDLPFNEQFF. The chain joins TRBV5-1 to TRBJ2-1; no clear D. The CDR3 covers 14 residues. Germline CDR1 reads SGHRS; CDR2 reads YFSETQ. V was trimmed by 5 bases and J by 6 bases, leaving 15 bases between them.

The chain couples TRBV7-9 to TRBJ2-7; D is uncertain. Between the trimmed V and J ends, which lost 0 bases and 6 bases, there was a span of 12 bases. Germline assignment: CDR1 SEHNR and CDR2 FQNEAQ (reference sequence). The CDR3 sequence is 14 residues long. CDR3 loop: CASSLAGPQVEQYF. The CDR3 DNA reads TGTGCCAGCAGCTTAGCAGGGCCGCAGGTCGAGCAGTACTTC.